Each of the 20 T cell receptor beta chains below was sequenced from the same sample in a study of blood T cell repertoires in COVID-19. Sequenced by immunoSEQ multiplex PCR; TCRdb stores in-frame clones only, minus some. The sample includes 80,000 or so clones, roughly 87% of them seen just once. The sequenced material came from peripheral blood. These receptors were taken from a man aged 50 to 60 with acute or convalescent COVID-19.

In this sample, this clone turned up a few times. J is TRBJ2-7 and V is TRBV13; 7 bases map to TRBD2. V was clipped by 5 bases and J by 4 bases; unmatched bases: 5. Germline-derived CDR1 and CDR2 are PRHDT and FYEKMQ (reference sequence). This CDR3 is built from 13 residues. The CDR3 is CASSPTAGYEQYF. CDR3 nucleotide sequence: TGTGCCAGCAGCCCGACAGCGGGATACGAGCAGTACTTC.

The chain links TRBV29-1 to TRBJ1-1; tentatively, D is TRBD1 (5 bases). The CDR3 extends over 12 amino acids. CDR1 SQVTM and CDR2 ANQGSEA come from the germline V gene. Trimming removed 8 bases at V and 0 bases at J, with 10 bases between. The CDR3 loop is CSTGSMNTEAFF. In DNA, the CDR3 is TGCAGCACAGGTTCCATGAACACTGAAGCTTTCTTT.

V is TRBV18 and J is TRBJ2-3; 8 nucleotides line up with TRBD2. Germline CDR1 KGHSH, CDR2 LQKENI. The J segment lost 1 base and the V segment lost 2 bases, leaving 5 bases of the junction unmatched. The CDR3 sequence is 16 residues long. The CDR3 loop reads CASSPDKLAGTDTQYF. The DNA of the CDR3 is TGTGCCAGCTCACCAGATAAACTAGCGGGCACAGATACGCAGTATTTT. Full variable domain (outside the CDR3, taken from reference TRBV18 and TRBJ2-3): NAGVMQNPRHLVRRRGQEARLRCSPMKGHSHVYWYRQLPEEGLKFMVYLQKENIIDESGMPKERFSAEFPKEGPSILRIQQVVRGDSAAYFCASSPDKLAGTDTQYFGPGTRLTVL.

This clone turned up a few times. CDR3 DNA sequence: TGTGCCAGCAGCTTGGTCGCTAGCGGGGGGAATGAGCAGTTCTTC. It codes for CASSLVASGGNEQFF. This chain links TRBV7-2 with TRBJ2-1, with TRBD2 matching over 11 bases. The CDR3 contains 15 residues. Trimming took 3 bases from V and 7 from J; bases not matched to a gene: 5. Per germline, CDR1 SGHTA and CDR2 FQGNSA.

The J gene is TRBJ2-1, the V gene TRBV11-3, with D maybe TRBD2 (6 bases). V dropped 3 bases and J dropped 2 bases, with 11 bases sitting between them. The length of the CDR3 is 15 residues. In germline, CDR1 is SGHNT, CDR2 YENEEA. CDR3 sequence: CASSFSGSTYNEQFF. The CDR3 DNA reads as TGTGCCAGCAGCTTCTCCGGGAGCACCTACAATGAGCAGTTCTTC.

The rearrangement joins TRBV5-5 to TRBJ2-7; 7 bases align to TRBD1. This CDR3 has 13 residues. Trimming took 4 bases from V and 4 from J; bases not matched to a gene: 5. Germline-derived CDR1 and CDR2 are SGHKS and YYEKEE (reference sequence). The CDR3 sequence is CASSPDRVYEQYV. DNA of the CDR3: TGTGCCAGCAGCCCTGACAGGGTGTACGAGCAGTACGTC.

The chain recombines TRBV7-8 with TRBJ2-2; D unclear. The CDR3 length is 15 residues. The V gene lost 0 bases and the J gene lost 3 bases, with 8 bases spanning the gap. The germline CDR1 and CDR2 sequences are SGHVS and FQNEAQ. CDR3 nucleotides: TGTGCCAGCAGCTTAGCCAGGTCCCACACCGGGGAGCTGTTTTTT. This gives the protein CASSLARSHTGELFF.

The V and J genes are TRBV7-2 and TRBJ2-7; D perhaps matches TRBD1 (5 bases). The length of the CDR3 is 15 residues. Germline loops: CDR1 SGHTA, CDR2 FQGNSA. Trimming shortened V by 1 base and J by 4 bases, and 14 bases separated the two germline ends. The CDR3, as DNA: TGTGCCAGCAGCTTAGGGTGGGGCGGTCCTTACGAGCAGTACGTC. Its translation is CASSLGWGGPYEQYV.

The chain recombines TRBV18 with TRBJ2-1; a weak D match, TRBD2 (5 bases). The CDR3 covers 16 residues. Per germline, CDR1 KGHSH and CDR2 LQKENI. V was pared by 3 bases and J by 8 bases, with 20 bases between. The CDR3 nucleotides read TGTGCCAGCTCACCTTCCACCCTTGGGGTTAGCGATGAGCAGTTCTTC. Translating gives CASSPSTLGVSDEQFF.

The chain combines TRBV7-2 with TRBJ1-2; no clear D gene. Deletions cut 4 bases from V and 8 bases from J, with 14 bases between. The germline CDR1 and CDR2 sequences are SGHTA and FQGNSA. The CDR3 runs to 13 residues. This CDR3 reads CASSSSTGWGYTF. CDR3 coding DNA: TGTGCCAGCAGCTCCTCAACCGGGTGGGGCTACACCTTC.

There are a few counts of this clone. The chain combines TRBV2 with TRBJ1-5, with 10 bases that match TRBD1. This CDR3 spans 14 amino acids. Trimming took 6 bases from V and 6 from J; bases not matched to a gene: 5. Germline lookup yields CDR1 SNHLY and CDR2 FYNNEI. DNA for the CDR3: TGTGCCAGCAGAGGGACAGGGGATGTTCAGCCCCAGCATTTT. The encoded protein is CASRGTGDVQPQHF.

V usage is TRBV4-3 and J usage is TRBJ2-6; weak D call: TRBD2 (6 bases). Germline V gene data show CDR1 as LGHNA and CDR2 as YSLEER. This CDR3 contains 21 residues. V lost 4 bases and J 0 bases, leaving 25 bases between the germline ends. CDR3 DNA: TGCGCCAGCAGCCCTTACCTGGCTCACGGAGGGGTGAACTCTGGGGCCAACGTCCTGACTTTC. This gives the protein CASSPYLAHGGVNSGANVLTF.

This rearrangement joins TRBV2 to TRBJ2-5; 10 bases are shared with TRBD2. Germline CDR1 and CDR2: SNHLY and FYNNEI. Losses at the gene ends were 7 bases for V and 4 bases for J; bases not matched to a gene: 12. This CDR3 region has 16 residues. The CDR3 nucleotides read TGTGCCAGCAAGGTGACTAGCGGGCCTAGGGGAGAGACCCAGTACTTC. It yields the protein CASKVTSGPRGETQYF.

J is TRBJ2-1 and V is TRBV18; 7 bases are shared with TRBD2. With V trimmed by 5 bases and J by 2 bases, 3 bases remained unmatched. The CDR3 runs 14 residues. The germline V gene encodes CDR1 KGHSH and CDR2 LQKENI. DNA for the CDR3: TGTGCCAGCTCAGGAGGACTAGCCTACAATGAGCAGTTCTTC. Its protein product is CASSGGLAYNEQFF. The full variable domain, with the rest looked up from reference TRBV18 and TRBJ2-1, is NAGVMQNPRHLVRRRGQEARLRCSPMKGHSHVYWYRQLPEEGLKFMVYLQKENIIDESGMPKERFSAEFPKEGPSILRIQQVVRGDSAAYFCASSGGLAYNEQFFGPGTRLTVL.

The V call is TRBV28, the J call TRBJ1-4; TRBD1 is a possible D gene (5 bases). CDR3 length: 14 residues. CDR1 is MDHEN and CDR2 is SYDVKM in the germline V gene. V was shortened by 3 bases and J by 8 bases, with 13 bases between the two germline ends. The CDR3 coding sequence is TGTGCCAGCAGTTTGCAGGGACTGCGGGAAAAACTGTTTTTT. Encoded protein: CASSLQGLREKLFF.

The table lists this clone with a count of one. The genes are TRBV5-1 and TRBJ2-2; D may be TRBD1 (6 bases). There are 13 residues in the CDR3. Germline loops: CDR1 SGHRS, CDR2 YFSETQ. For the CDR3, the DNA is TGCGCGACAACAGGGAAGGACACCGGGGAGCTGTTTTTT. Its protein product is CATTGKDTGELFF.

Here the CDR3 reads CASSSSGTGKRDTQYF. In DNA form, the CDR3 reads TGTGCCAGCTCCTCAAGCGGGACAGGGAAAAGGGATACGCAGTATTTT. The chain combines TRBV5-5 with TRBJ2-3; 9 nucleotides align to TRBD1. Germline-derived CDR1 and CDR2 are SGHKS and YYEKEE (reference sequence). The CDR3 contains 16 residues. Trimming removed 7 bases from V and 6 bases from J; junction bases left unmatched: 15. The complete variable domain, with remaining parts taken from reference TRBV5-5 and TRBJ2-3, reads DAGVTQSPTHLIKTRGQQVTLRCSPISGHKSVSWYQQVLGQGPQFIFQYYEKEERGRGNFPDRFSARQFPNYSSELNVNALLLGDSALYLCASSSSGTGKRDTQYFGPGTRLTVL.

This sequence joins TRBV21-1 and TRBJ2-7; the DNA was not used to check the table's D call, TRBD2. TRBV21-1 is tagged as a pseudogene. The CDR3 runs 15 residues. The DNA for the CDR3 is TGTGCCAGCAGCAAGGACCGGGAGGGGGCCTACGAGCAGTACTTC. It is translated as CASSKDREGAYEQYF.

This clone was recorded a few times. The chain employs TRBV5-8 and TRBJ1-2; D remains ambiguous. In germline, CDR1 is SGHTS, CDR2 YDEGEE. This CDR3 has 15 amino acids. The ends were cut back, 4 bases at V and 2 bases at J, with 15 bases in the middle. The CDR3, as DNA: TGTGCCAGCAGCCCGGGATCCAGCGTGAACTATGGCTACACCTTC. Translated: CASSPGSSVNYGYTF.

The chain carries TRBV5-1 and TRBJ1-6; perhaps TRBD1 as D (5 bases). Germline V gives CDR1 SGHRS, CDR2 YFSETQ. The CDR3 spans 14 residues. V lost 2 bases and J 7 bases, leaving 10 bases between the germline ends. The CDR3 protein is CASSLGGGNSPLHF. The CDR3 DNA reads TGCGCCAGCAGCTTAGGCGGGGGAAATTCACCCCTCCACTTT. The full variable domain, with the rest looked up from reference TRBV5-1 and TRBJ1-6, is KAGVTQTPRYLIKTRGQQVTLSCSPISGHRSVSWYQQTPGQGLQFLFEYFSETQRNKGNFPGRFSGRQFSNSRSEMNVSTLELGDSALYLCASSLGGGNSPLHFGNGTRLTVT.